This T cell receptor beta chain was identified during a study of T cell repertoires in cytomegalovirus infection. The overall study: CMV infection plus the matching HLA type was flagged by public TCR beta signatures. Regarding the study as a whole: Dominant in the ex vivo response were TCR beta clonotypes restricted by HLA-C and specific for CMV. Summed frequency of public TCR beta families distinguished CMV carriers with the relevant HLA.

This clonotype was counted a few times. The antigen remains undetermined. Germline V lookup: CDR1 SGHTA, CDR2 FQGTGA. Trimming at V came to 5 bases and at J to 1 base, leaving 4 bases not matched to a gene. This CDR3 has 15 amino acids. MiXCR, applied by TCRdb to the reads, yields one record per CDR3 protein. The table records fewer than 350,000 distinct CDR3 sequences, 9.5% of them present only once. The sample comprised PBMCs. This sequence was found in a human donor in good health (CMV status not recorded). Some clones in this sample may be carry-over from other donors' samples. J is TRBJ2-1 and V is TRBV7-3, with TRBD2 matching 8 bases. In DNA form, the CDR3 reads TGTGCCAGCAGCGGTGCGGGGGGTTCCTACAATGAGCAGTTCTTC. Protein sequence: CASSGAGGSYNEQFF.